The 3 T cell receptor beta chains listed next were all sequenced from one sample in a study of blood T cell repertoires in COVID-19. The protocol was immunoSEQ multiplex PCR, while the TCRdb copy is restricted to in-frame clones and leaves out a portion. The sample carries 100,000 to 150,000 clones, around 89% recorded once. The sequencing input was peripheral blood. These receptors were obtained from a man in his 60s with COVID-19, enrolled during active disease.

The chain is built from TRBV4-3 and TRBJ1-5, with D uncertain. Trimming took off 0 bases at V and 4 bases at J, with 4 bases between the two ends. The CDR3 is made up of 13 amino acids. Germline loops: CDR1 LGHNA, CDR2 YSLEER. The CDR3, as DNA: TGCGCCAGCAGCCAAGACGGGAATCAGCCCCAGCATTTT. Protein: CASSQDGNQPQHF.

This clone has just one count. The chain employs TRBV13 and TRBJ2-7; the match to TRBD1 covers 7 bases. The CDR3 is 16 amino acids. Germline assignment: CDR1 PRHDT and CDR2 FYEKMQ (reference sequence). V lost 5 bases, J lost 5 bases, and 15 bases stayed unmatched. CDR3 protein: CASSTRRQGISHEQYF. In DNA, the CDR3 is TGTGCCAGCAGCACCCGCAGACAGGGAATTTCCCACGAGCAGTACTTC.

The DNA for the CDR3 is TGTGCCACCAGCAGAGAGCGGGCCGGTGATGAAAAACTGTTTTTT. Translated, it gives CATSRERAGDEKLFF. The chain employs TRBV15 and TRBJ1-4, with D uncertain. The CDR3 has 15 amino acids. V shed 0 bases and J shed 6 bases, with 11 bases lying between them. Germline CDR1 LNHNV, CDR2 YYDKDF (reference sequence). The full variable domain, completed using reference TRBV15 and TRBJ1-4, is DAMVIQNPRYQVTQFGKPVTLSCSQTLNHNVMYWYQQKSSQAPKLLFHYYDKDFNNEADTPDNFQSRRPNTSFCFLDIRSPGLGDTAMYLCATSRERAGDEKLFFGSGTQLSVL.